A selection of T cell receptor beta chains follows, all from one sample in a study of siplizumab effects on memory and regulatory T cells. Sequencing used immunoSEQ multiplex PCR; TCRdb keeps in-frame clones, though not all of them. The sample has tens of thousands of clones, 95% to 98% seen once. The sequenced sample consisted of naive CD8+ T cells sorted from blood. The source of these receptors is a human donor in good health. CDR3s include the opening cysteine and the closing phenylalanine or tryptophan. A D gene is named only where the DNA matches it firmly. A row's size may be missing; if present it is once, few, many or a size class.

NA	NA	TRBV27	TRBJ1-6	CASSDGTSYNSPLHF	TGTGCCAGCAGCGACGGGACAAGCTATAATTCACCCCTCCACTTT
TRBD2	once	TRBV7-9	TRBJ2-7	CASSFSGGEQYF	TGTGCCAGCAGCTTTAGCGGGGGGGAGCAGTACTTC
NA	NA	TRBV7-2	TRBJ2-7	CASSLDDVSYEQYF	TGTGCCAGCAGCTTAGACGACGTATCCTACGAGCAGTACTTC
TRBD2	NA	TRBV6-1	TRBJ2-5	CASSVLAGGPGEQYF	TGTGCCAGCAGTGTCCTAGCGGGGGGGCCAGGAGAGCAGTACTTC
TRBD1	NA	TRBV27	TRBJ1-2	CARRTGSSQWGYTF	TGTGCCCGACGGACAGGCAGTAGTCAGTGGGGCTACACCTTC
NA	NA	TRBV7-9	TRBJ2-6	CASSLVGSLATGANVLTF	TGTGCCAGCAGCTTAGTGGGGTCACTAGCCACCGGGGCCAACGTCCTGACTTTC
NA	NA	TRBV11-3	TRBJ1-2	CASSLARSDRPLGYTF	TGTGCCAGCAGCTTAGCGAGGAGCGACAGGCCGCTGGGCTACACCTTC
TRBD1	NA	TRBV9	TRBJ1-2	CASSETGYGYTF	TGTGCCAGCAGCGAGACAGGGTATGGCTACACCTTC
TRBD1	few	TRBV9	TRBJ1-1	CASSTRDRGHTEAFF	TGTGCCAGCAGCACCCGGGACAGGGGGCACACTGAAGCTTTCTTT
NA	NA	TRBV7-3	TRBJ2-7	CASSLGVNYEQYF	TGTGCCAGCAGCTTAGGGGTCAACTACGAGCAGTACTTC
NA	NA	TRBV6-5	TRBJ1-1	CASIRLGGNTEAFF	TGTGCCAGCATCCGACTTGGGGGGAACACTGAAGCTTTCTTT
NA	NA	TRBV9	TRBJ2-1	CASGHLSVDEQFF	TGTGCCAGCGGACACCTTTCTGTTGATGAGCAGTTCTTC
NA	NA	TRBV1	TRBJ2-2	CTSSQPLAGEPYTGELFF	TGCACCAGCAGCCAACCCCTAGCGGGGGAGCCATACACCGGGGAGCTGTTTTTT
NA	NA	TRBV7-9	TRBJ1-2	CASSLAAQGGYTF	TGTGCCAGCAGCTTAGCAGCGCAGGGAGGCTACACCTTC
NA	NA	TRBV7-8	TRBJ1-4	CASSLASVMKNEKLFF	TGTGCCAGCAGCTTAGCGTCCGTCATGAAGAATGAAAAACTGTTTTTT
NA	NA	TRBV27	TRBJ2-7	CASSWDTSYEQYF	TGTGCCAGCAGTTGGGACACCTCCTACGAGCAGTACTTC
NA	NA	TRBV4-2	TRBJ1-1	CASSQVGGTEAFF	TGTGCCAGCAGCCAAGTAGGAGGCACTGAAGCTTTCTTT
TRBD1	NA	TRBV9	TRBJ2-5	CASSGRQGKETQYF	TGTGCCAGCAGCGGGCGACAGGGGAAAGAGACCCAGTACTTC
NA	NA	TRBV7-8	TRBJ2-5	CASSLWAVVSETQYF	TGTGCCAGCAGCTTGTGGGCCGTAGTAAGCGAGACCCAGTACTTC
NA	NA	TRBV6-4	TRBJ1-1	CASSLDRNTEAFF	TGTGCCAGCAGTCTAGACAGGAACACTGAAGCTTTCTTT
TRBD1	NA	TRBV28	TRBJ2-4	CAKDREYF	TGTGCCAAGGACAGGGAGTACTTC
TRBD1	once	TRBV10-1	TRBJ1-4	CASSEPPLTGWVNSDEKLFF	TGCGCCAGCAGTGAACCCCCCCTGACAGGGTGGGTAAACAGTGATGAAAAACTGTTTTTT
NA	NA	TRBV25-1	TRBJ2-1	CASSDSSYNEQFF	TGTGCCAGCAGTGACAGCTCCTACAATGAGCAGTTCTTC
NA	NA	TRBV4-1	TRBJ1-6	CASSQEDRLLGDNSPLHF	TGCGCCAGCAGCCAAGAAGACAGGCTGCTAGGTGATAATTCACCCCTCCACTTT
NA	NA	TRBV7-6	TRBJ1-6	CASSKEGSNSPLHF	TGTGCCAGCAGCAAGGAAGGGTCTAATTCACCCCTCCACTTT
TRBD2	once	TRBV4-3	TRBJ2-3	CASSQVPSGGPDTQYF	TGCGCCAGCAGCCAAGTTCCTAGCGGGGGCCCAGATACGCAGTATTTT
NA	NA	TRBV7-6	TRBJ1-1	CASSLAFRGEKGTNTEAFF	TGTGCCAGCAGCTTAGCGTTCCGGGGGGAAAAGGGGACGAACACTGAAGCTTTCTTT
NA	NA	TRBV6-5	TRBJ1-4	CASSYSRGEDGEKLFF	TGTGCCAGCAGTTACTCAAGGGGTGAGGACGGTGAAAAACTGTTTTTT
NA	NA	TRBV10-3	TRBJ2-2	CAISGLGGRNTGELFF	TGTGCCATCAGTGGGCTCGGGGGCCGGAACACCGGGGAGCTGTTTTTT
NA	NA	TRBV13	TRBJ2-5	CASSLSAEQETQYF	TGTGCCAGCAGCTTATCAGCGGAGCAAGAGACCCAGTACTTC
TRBD1	NA	TRBV27	TRBJ1-2	CASSLLGQGYGYTF	TGTGCCAGCAGTTTATTGGGACAGGGGTACGGCTACACCTTC
NA	NA	TRBV7-3	TRBJ1-1	CASSSVWGTEAFF	TGTGCCAGCAGCTCGGTCTGGGGGACTGAAGCTTTCTTT